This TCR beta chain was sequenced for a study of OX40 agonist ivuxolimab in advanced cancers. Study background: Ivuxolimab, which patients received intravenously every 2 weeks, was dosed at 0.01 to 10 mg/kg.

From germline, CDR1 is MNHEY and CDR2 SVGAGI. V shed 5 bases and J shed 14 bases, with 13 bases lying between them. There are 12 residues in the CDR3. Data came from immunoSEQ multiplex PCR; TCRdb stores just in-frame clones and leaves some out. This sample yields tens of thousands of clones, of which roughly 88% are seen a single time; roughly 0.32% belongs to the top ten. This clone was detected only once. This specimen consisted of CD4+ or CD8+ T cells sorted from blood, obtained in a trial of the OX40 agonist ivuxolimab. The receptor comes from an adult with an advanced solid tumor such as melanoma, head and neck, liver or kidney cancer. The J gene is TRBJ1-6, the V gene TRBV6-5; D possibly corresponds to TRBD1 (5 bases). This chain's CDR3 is CASSTGLEALHF. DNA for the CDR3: TGTGCCAGCAGTACGGGGCTCGAGGCCCTCCACTTT.